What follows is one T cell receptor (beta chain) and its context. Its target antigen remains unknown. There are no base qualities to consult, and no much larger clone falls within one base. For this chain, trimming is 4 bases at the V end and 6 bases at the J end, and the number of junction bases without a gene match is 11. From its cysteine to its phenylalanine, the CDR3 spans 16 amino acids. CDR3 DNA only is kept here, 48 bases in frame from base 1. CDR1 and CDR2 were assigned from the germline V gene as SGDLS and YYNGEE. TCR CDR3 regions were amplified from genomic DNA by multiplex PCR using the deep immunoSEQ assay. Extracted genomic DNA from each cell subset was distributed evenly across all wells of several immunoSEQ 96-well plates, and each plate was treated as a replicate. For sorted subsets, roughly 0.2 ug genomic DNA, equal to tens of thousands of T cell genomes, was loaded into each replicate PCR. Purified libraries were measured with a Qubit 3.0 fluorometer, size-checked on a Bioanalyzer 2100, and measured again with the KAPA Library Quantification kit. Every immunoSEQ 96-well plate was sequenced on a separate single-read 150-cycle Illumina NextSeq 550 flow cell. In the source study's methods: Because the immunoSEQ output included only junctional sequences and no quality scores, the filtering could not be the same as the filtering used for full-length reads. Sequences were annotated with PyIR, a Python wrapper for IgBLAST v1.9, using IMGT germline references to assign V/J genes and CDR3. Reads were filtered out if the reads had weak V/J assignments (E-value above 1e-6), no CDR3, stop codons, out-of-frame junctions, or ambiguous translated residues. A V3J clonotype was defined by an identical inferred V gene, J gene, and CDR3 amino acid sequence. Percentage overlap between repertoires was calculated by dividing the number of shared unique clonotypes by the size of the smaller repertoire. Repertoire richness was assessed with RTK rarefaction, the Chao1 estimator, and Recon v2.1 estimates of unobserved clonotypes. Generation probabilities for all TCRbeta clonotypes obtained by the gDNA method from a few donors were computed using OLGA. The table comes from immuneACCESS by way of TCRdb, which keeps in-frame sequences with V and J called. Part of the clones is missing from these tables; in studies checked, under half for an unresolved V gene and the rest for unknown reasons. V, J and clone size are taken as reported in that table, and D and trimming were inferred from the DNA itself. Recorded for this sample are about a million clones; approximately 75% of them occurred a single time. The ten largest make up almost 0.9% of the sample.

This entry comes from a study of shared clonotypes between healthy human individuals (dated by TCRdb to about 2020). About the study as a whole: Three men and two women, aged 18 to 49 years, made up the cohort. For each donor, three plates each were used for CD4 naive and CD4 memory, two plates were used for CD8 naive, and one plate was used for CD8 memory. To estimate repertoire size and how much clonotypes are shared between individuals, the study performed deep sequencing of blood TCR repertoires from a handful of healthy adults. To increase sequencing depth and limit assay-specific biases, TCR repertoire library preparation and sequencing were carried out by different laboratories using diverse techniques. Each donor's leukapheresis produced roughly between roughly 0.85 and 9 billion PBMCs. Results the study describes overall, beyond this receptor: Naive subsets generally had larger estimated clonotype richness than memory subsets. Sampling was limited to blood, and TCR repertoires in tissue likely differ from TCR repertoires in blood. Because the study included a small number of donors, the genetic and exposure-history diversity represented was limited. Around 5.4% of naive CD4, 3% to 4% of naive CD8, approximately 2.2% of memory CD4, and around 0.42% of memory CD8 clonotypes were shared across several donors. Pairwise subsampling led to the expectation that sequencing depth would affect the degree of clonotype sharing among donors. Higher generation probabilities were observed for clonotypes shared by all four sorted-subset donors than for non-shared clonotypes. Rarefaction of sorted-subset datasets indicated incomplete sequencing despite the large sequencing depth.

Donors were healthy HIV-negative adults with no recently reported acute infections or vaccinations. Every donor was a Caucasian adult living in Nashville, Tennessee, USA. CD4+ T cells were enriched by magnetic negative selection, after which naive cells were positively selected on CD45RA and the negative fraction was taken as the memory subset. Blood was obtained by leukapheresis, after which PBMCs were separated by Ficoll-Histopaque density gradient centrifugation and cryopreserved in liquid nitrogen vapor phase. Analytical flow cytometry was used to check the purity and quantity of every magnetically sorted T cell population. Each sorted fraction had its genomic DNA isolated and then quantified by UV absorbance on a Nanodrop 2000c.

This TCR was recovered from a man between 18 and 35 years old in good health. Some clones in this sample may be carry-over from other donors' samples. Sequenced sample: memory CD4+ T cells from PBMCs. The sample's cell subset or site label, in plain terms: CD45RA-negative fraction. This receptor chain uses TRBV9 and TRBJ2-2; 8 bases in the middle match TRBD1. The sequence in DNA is TGTGCCAGCAGCCCTCCCGCCTCAGGGGGCTCCGGGGAGCTGTTTTTT. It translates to CASSPPASGGSGELFF.